This passage covers 20 T cell receptor beta chains from one sample sequenced in a study of OX40 agonist ivuxolimab in advanced cancers. Profiled with immunoSEQ multiplex PCR; TCRdb holds only in-frame clones, not every one. The sample includes 55,000 to 80,000 clones, approximately 85% of them seen just once. The sample here was CD4+ or CD8+ T cells sorted from blood, taken in a trial of the OX40 agonist ivuxolimab. All receptors come from an adult with an advanced solid tumor such as melanoma, head and neck, liver or kidney cancer.

This clone was counted only a few times. The V and J genes are TRBV10-3 and TRBJ1-2, with TRBD1 matching 7 bases. The CDR3 is 15 residues long. Germline assignment: CDR1 ENHRY and CDR2 SYGVKD. The junction had 12 bases not matched to a gene; V was cut back by 7 bases and J by 4 bases. The chain's CDR3 is CAINFYPGGSYGYTF. DNA of the CDR3: TGTGCCATCAATTTCTATCCAGGGGGGAGCTATGGCTACACCTTC.

This clone occurred once. The genes are TRBV4-1 and TRBJ2-3; no clear D gene. The germline V and J ends were trimmed by 6 bases and 5 bases, with 15 bases remaining between them. Germline V gene lookup returns CDR1 MGHRA and CDR2 YSYEKL. The CDR3 is 14 residues long. CDR3 protein: CASSRAFLVDTQYF. The CDR3 DNA reads TGCGCCAGCAGTCGGGCCTTCTTGGTAGATACGCAGTATTTT.

The CDR3 is CAWSIDRGNEQYF. The CDR3 DNA sequence: TGTGCCTGGAGTATAGACAGGGGGAACGAGCAGTACTTC. The chain uses TRBV30 and TRBJ2-7; TRBD1 matches at 9 bases. The J segment lost 5 bases and the V segment lost 2 bases, leaving 4 bases of the junction unmatched. The CDR3 consists of 13 residues. The germline CDR1 and CDR2 sequences are GTSNPN and SVGIG (reference sequence).

This clone was detected only a few times. The rearrangement uses TRBV9 and TRBJ1-4; weak D call: TRBD1 (5 bases). This CDR3 is built from 17 residues. CDR1 is SGDLS, CDR2 YYNGEE, per germline. Trimming shortened V by 0 bases and J by 2 bases, and 14 bases separated the two germline ends. CDR3 amino acids: CASSVGPGRYTNEKLFF. Written as DNA, the CDR3 is TGTGCCAGCAGCGTAGGCCCAGGGAGGTATACTAATGAAAAACTGTTTTTT.

The genes are TRBV29-1 and TRBJ2-7; TRBD1 agrees at 7 bases. Unmatched junction bases numbered 5, after V lost 7 bases and J lost 5 bases. The germline V gene has CDR1 SQVTM and CDR2 ANQGSEA. There are 11 residues in the CDR3. CDR3 protein: CSARTGDEQYF. Written as DNA, the CDR3 is TGCAGCGCAAGAACAGGGGACGAGCAGTACTTC.

The chain is built from TRBV15 and TRBJ2-2; D remains ambiguous. Germline V CDR1 and CDR2: LNHNV, YYDKDF (reference sequence). V lost 3 bases and J lost 6, with 8 bases in between. The CDR3 covers 13 residues. The CDR3, as DNA: TGTGCCACCAGCAGGTTGGATGCCGGGGAGCTGTTTTTT. This sequence encodes CATSRLDAGELFF.

The chain joins TRBV2 to TRBJ2-7; 11 bases are a match to TRBD2. Germline V CDR1 and CDR2: SNHLY, FYNNEI. The CDR3 totals 15 residues. V shed 6 bases and J 4 bases; nucleotides not matched to a gene: 8. CDR3 residues: CASRPSLAGEYEQYF. The CDR3, as DNA: TGTGCCAGCAGGCCATCACTAGCGGGGGAGTACGAGCAGTACTTC. Based on the CDR3 plus reference TRBV2 and TRBJ2-7, the full variable domain is EPEVTQTPSHQVTQMGQEVILRCVPISNHLYFYWYRQILGQKVEFLVSFYNNEISEKSEIFDDQFSVERPDGSNFTLKIRSTKLEDSAMYFCASRPSLAGEYEQYFGPGTRLTVT.

V and J are TRBV2 and TRBJ2-7, with a tentative D call TRBD2 (7 bases). The CDR3 is 12 residues long. Trimming removed 11 bases at V and 3 bases at J, with 14 bases between. CDR1 and CDR2 from the germline V gene are SNHLY and FYNNEI. CDR3 region: CAGGARSYEQYF. CDR3 nucleotides: TGTGCCGGGGGGGCCAGGAGCTACGAGCAGTACTTC.

This clone has a single count. The chain combines TRBV5-6 with TRBJ1-6; TRBD1 aligns across 7 bases. With 4 bases clipped from V and 4 bases from J, the junction kept 2 bases outside the gene matches. Germline CDR1 reads SGHDT; CDR2 reads YYEEEE. The length of the CDR3 is 14 residues. CDR3 protein: CASSKGQYNSPLHF. CDR3 coding DNA: TGTGCCAGCAGCAAGGGACAGTATAATTCACCCCTCCACTTT.

This clone was seen ten or more times. This chain uses TRBV20-1 with TRBJ1-1; no reliable D call. Deletions cut 3 bases from V and 3 bases from J, with 5 bases between. Germline CDR1 is DFQATT and CDR2 is SNEGSKA (reference sequence). The CDR3 covers 11 residues. CDR3 nucleotides: TGCAGTGCTAGTACCCACACTGAAGCTTTCTTT. Translated, it gives CSASTHTEAFF.

This clone occurred a few times. The CDR3 DNA is TGTGCCTGGGGCGACCCGAACTATGGCTACACCTTC. Translated, it gives CAWGDPNYGYTF. V gene TRBV30 combines with J gene TRBJ1-2; D uncertain. V lost 5 bases and J lost 2, with 9 bases in between. This CDR3 region has 12 residues. The germline V gene has CDR1 GTSNPN and CDR2 SVGIG (reference sequence). Looking up the rest from reference TRBV30 and TRBJ1-2 gives the full variable domain: SQTIHQWPATLVQPVGSPLSLECTVEGTSNPNLYWYRQAAGRGLQLLFYSVGIGQISSEVPQNLSASRPQDRQFILSSKKLLLSDSGFYLCAWGDPNYGYTFGSGTRLTVV.

The chain recombines TRBV18 with TRBJ1-2; D is unresolved. This CDR3 is 13 amino acids long. The ends were cut back, 3 bases at V and 6 bases at J, with 11 bases in the middle. CDR1 and CDR2 (germline): KGHSH, LQKENI. The CDR3 sequence: CASSPDQGDGYTF. The DNA for the CDR3 is TGTGCCAGCTCACCCGACCAAGGAGATGGCTACACCTTC. The complete variable domain, with remaining parts taken from reference TRBV18 and TRBJ1-2, reads NAGVMQNPRHLVRRRGQEARLRCSPMKGHSHVYWYRQLPEEGLKFMVYLQKENIIDESGMPKERFSAEFPKEGPSILRIQQVVRGDSAAYFCASSPDQGDGYTFGSGTRLTVV.

This clone appeared a few times. V gene TRBV4-1 combines with J gene TRBJ1-5; D uncertain. CDR3 size: 14 residues. Deletions cut 0 bases from V and 9 bases from J, with 12 bases between. Germline values: CDR1 MGHRA, CDR2 YSYEKL. For the CDR3, the DNA is TGCGCCAGCAGCCAAGATCTAACCTCAGGGCCCCAGCATTTT. Translation: CASSQDLTSGPQHF.

The chain uses TRBV7-9 and TRBJ2-7; D remains ambiguous. Trimming removed 3 bases at V and 3 bases at J, with 15 bases between. Germline CDR1 and CDR2: SEHNR and FQNEAQ (reference sequence). CDR3 length: 15 amino acids. The CDR3 region is CASSFSPGMNYEQYF. The CDR3 DNA reads as TGTGCCAGCAGCTTTTCCCCCGGTATGAACTACGAGCAGTACTTC. The whole variable domain, remainder taken from reference TRBV7-9 and TRBJ2-7, is DTGVSQNPRHKITKRGQNVTFRCDPISEHNRLYWYRQTLGQGPEFLTYFQNEAQLEKSRLLSDRFSAERPKGSFSTLEIQRTEQGDSAMYLCASSFSPGMNYEQYFGPGTRLTVT.

This chain uses TRBV19 with TRBJ1-1; weak D call: TRBD1 (5 bases). The V end was cut by 8 bases, the J end by 1 base, with 11 bases between. This CDR3 is built from 13 residues. Germline CDR1 LNHDA, CDR2 SQIVND (reference sequence). The CDR3: CASQGQANTEAFF. The CDR3 nucleotides read TGTGCCAGTCAGGGTCAGGCGAACACTGAAGCTTTCTTT.

The chain has TRBV4-2 and TRBJ2-5, with unresolved D. The CDR3 is 13 amino acids. With 1 base removed from V and 5 bases from J, the gap between germline ends came to 8 bases. Germline V CDR1 and CDR2: LGHNA, YNFKEQ. The CDR3 nucleotides are TGTGCCAGCAGCCAAGTCATGGGGGAGACCCAGTACTTC. Translating it yields CASSQVMGETQYF.

This chain links TRBV10-3 with TRBJ1-2; the D is unclear. In germline, CDR1 is ENHRY, CDR2 SYGVKD. CDR3 size: 12 residues. Deletions cut 3 bases from V and 7 bases from J, with 9 bases between. The CDR3 sequence: CAISEGGSGYTF. The CDR3 DNA follows: TGTGCCATCAGTGAAGGAGGGTCTGGCTACACCTTC.

The rearrangement uses TRBV25-1 and TRBJ1-2; 7 bases are shared with TRBD1. CDR3 size: 11 residues. Trimming removed 6 bases from V and 7 bases from J; junction bases left unmatched: 2. Germline V gene sequence: CDR1 MGHDK, CDR2 SYGVNS. The CDR3 coding sequence is TGTGCCAGCAGGGGACAGACTGGCTACACCTTC. It is translated as CASRGQTGYTF.

The chain combines TRBV21-1 with TRBJ1-1. TRBV21-1 is annotated as a pseudogene. The length of the CDR3 is 13 residues. In nucleotides, the CDR3 is TGTGCCAGCAACCCGGTGCGGATCACTGAAGCTTTCTTT. It specifies CASNPVRITEAFF.

V and J are TRBV19 and TRBJ2-7; 9 bases are shared with TRBD1. The CDR3 extends over 14 amino acids. Germline loops: CDR1 LNHDA, CDR2 SQIVND (reference sequence). After removal of 3 bases from V and 2 bases from J, the junction contained 2 bases not matched to a gene. CDR3 DNA sequence: TGTGCCAGTAGTATGGACAGGGGCGCCTACGAGCAGTACTTC. It specifies CASSMDRGAYEQYF.